The 12 T cell receptor beta chains given below trace back to one sample, sequenced in a study of response to subunit inactivated influenza vaccine (dated by TCRdb to 2017 to 2018). Libraries were made using RT-PCR. Sequencing was performed on an Illumina HiSeq 2500. The raw public reads went through TCRdb reprocessing: fastp at Q25, MiXCR clone calling, in-frame beta chains kept. For every CDR3 protein sequence, its rows merge into one entry that carries the most common genes and DNA. For this sample the table gives 500,000 to 600,000 distinct CDR3 sequences, of which 13% were detected only once. The top ten clones comprise around 13% of the sample. This specimen's time point label, per the study, means: approximately 40 days after influenza vaccine administration. This material consisted of PBMCs from blood, taken more than 35 days after vaccination. The receptors derive from a man aged 45 to 65 who received an inactivated influenza vaccine. Donor details come from another sample of the same person, matched by shared clones.

Many counts were recorded for this clonotype. The chain combines TRBV5-6 with TRBJ1-1, with D unresolved. The CDR3 runs 11 residues. Germline CDR1 SGHDT, CDR2 YYEEEE. The V end lost 0 bases, the J end lost 4 bases, and 1 base lay between the germline ends. The chain's CDR3 is CASSLATEAFF. The CDR3 DNA follows: TGTGCCAGCAGCTTGGCCACTGAAGCTTTCTTT.

This clonotype was counted many times. CDR3 protein: CASSGQGASYEQYF. CDR3 nucleotide sequence: TGCGCCAGCAGCGGACAGGGGGCCTCCTACGAGCAGTACTTC. The chain links TRBV5-1 to TRBJ2-7; 11 nucleotides agree with TRBD1. The germline V gene has CDR1 SGHRS and CDR2 YFSETQ. The V segment lost 4 bases and the J segment 0 bases; nucleotides outside the gene matches: 0. The CDR3 is 14 residues long.

The chain uses TRBV6-1 and TRBJ2-3; 12 nucleotides align to TRBD2. CDR3 length: 15 amino acids. Germline V gene sequence: CDR1 MNHNS, CDR2 SASEGT. V lost 6 bases to trimming and J lost 6 bases; unmatched junction nucleotides: 7. The CDR3 DNA reads as TGTGCCAGCAGACCACTAGCGGGGGGTGCGGATACGCAGTATTTT. The encoded protein is CASRPLAGGADTQYF.

V usage is TRBV6-2 or TRBV6-3 and J usage is TRBJ2-6; D is unresolved. In germline, CDR1 is MNHEY, CDR2 SVGEGT. V lost 2 bases and J lost 6, with 5 bases in between. This CDR3 is 13 amino acids long. The CDR3 nucleotides read TGTGCCAGCAGTTACAAAGTGGCCAACGTCCTGACTTTC. Protein product: CASSYKVANVLTF.

This clonotype was picked up a small number of times. The chain carries TRBV7-2 and TRBJ1-1; tentative D call: TRBD1 (5 bases). This CDR3 contains 16 residues. V shed 6 bases and J shed 0 bases, with 17 bases lying between them. Germline assignment: CDR1 SGHTA and CDR2 FQGNSA. The CDR3 region has the DNA TGTGCCAGCAGTTACACGGCAGGGCTTTTGAACACTGAAGCTTTCTTT. Protein product: CASSYTAGLLNTEAFF.

CDR3 DNA: TGTGCCAGCAGCCGCCTGGGGGGGCTCAAAAACATTCAGTACTTC. Protein: CASSRLGGLKNIQYF. The V and J genes are TRBV11-2 and TRBJ2-4; tentative D call: TRBD2 (7 bases). With 5 bases removed from V and 3 bases from J, the gap between germline ends came to 14 bases. Looked up from germline, CDR1 is SGHAT and CDR2 is FQNNGV. The CDR3 length is 15 residues. The full variable domain, completed using reference TRBV11-2 and TRBJ2-4, is EAGVAQSPRYKIIEKRQSVAFWCNPISGHATLYWYQQILGQGPKLLIQFQNNGVVDDSQLPKDRFSAERLKGVDSTLKIQPAKLEDSAVYLCASSRLGGLKNIQYFGAGTRLSVL.

The chain combines TRBV20-1 with TRBJ2-5; TRBD1 is a possible D gene (6 bases). With 3 bases removed from V and 2 bases from J, the gap between germline ends came to 13 bases. The CDR3 contains 14 residues. In germline, CDR1 is DFQATT, CDR2 SNEGSKA (reference sequence). CDR3 in amino acids: CSARLGAGQETQYF. The CDR3 nucleotides read TGCAGTGCTAGGTTGGGGGCTGGACAAGAGACCCAGTACTTC.

This clonotype was recorded at least ten times. The rearrangement joins TRBV7-2 to TRBJ1-1; D perhaps matches TRBD1 (6 bases). Germline V gene sequence: CDR1 SGHTA, CDR2 FQGNSA. This CDR3 has 14 amino acids. The V and J ends lost 5 bases and 3 bases respectively, with 13 bases between them. For the CDR3, the DNA is TGTGCCAGCAGCCTAGAGGGACAAGACACTGAAGCTTTCTTT. Its protein is CASSLEGQDTEAFF.

This clonotype was found many times. The chain joins TRBV4-3 to TRBJ1-2; the D is unclear. CDR3 size: 19 residues. The germline V and J ends were trimmed by 1 base and 5 bases, with 26 bases remaining between them. The germline CDR1 and CDR2 sequences are LGHNA and YSLEER. For the CDR3, the DNA is TGCGCCAGCAGCCAAGTTCTTCGTCATACGGAGCTCCTTGGGTATGGCTACACCTTC. This sequence encodes CASSQVLRHTELLGYGYTF.

This clonotype was seen a handful of times. The chain has TRBV20-1 and TRBJ2-4; the D gene is possibly TRBD2 (5 bases). Germline CDR1 DFQATT, CDR2 SNEGSKA (reference sequence). V was cut by 4 bases and J by 1 base, with 14 bases left in between. The CDR3 is 15 residues long. The CDR3 here is CSATRSGSAKNIQYF. The CDR3 DNA is TGCAGTGCTACAAGAAGCGGATCCGCCAAAAACATTCAGTACTTC.

The J gene is TRBJ2-3, the V gene TRBV7-2, with a weak D call TRBD2 (6 bases). Germline lookup yields CDR1 SGHTA and CDR2 FQGNSA. CDR3 size: 16 residues. The ends were cut back, 1 base at V and 4 bases at J, with 15 bases in the middle. The CDR3 region is CASSLDSARGADTQYF. CDR3 nucleotide sequence: TGTGCCAGCAGCTTAGACTCCGCCCGCGGGGCAGATACGCAGTATTTT.

This chain links TRBV5-1 with TRBJ1-1, with 9 bases aligning to TRBD1. Germline lookup yields CDR1 SGHRS and CDR2 YFSETQ. V dropped 4 bases and J dropped 2; count of bases not matched to a gene: 15. This CDR3 region has 18 residues. CDR3 sequence reads: CASSRTGQGFATNTEAFF. The CDR3 bases are TGCGCCAGCAGCCGGACGGGACAGGGTTTTGCCACTAACACTGAAGCTTTCTTT.